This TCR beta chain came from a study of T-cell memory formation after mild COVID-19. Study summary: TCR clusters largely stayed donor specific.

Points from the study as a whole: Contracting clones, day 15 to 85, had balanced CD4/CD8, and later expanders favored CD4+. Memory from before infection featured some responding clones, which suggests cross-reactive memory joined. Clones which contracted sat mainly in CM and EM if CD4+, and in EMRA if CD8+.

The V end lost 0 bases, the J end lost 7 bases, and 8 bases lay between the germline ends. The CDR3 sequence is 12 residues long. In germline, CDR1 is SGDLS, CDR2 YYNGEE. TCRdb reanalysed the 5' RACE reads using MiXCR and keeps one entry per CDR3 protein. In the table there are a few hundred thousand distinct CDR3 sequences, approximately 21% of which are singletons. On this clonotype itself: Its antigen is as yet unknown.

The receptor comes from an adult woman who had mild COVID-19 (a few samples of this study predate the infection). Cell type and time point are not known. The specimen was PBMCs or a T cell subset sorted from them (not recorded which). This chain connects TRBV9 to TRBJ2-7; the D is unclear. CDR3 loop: CASSVVDSEQYF. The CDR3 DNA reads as TGTGCCAGCAGCGTAGTAGATTCGGAGCAGTACTTC.